The source of this T cell receptor (beta chain) is a study of blood T cell repertoires in COVID-19. TCRdb keeps only in-frame clones here, not all; method: immunoSEQ multiplex PCR. Among around 58,000 clones listed, almost 85% were seen once. Germline V gene sequence: CDR1 SNHLY, CDR2 FYNNEI. Trimming took 6 bases from V and 7 from J; bases not matched to a gene: 5. The CDR3 is 12 amino acids. The TCR comes from a human donor in a cohort sampled during active COVID-19. Specimen: peripheral blood. This chain connects TRBV2 to TRBJ1-1, with 7 positions matching TRBD1. The CDR3 here is CASRGQRSEAFF. CDR3 DNA sequence: TGTGCCAGCAGGGGACAGAGAAGTGAAGCTTTCTTT.